Listed below are T cell receptor beta chains from one sample, sequenced in a study of beta chain features in type 1 diabetes. Clones were sequenced by immunoSEQ multiplex PCR, and TCRdb holds only the in-frame ones, with some missing. Of 250,000 to 300,000 clones listed, approximately 8% were seen once; the top ten hold more than 1%. Sequencing was carried out using central memory CD4+ T cells from blood. The receptors derive from a young woman in good health. The CDR3 runs from the conserved cysteine through the conserved F or W. D genes are given only for firm matches. Expanded clones get a size class; other rows say once, few or many, or leave the size out.

cdr3_aa	cdr3_nt	d_call	j_call	clone_size	v_call
CASSWEGTRGQFF	TGTGCCAGCAGCTGGGAGGGGACCAGGGGGCAGTTCTTC	-	TRBJ2-1	few	TRBV7-3
CASSIPQGTGVTF	TGTGCCAGTAGTATCCCCCAAGGGACAGGGGTGACCTTC	TRBD1	TRBJ1-2	few	TRBV19
CSVDRNKWDRAGETQYF	TGCAGCGTTGACCGGAACAAATGGGACCGAGCGGGAGAGACCCAGTACTTC	-	TRBJ2-5	few	TRBV29-1
CATSRGTSGDSPLHF	TGTGCCACCAGCAGAGGAACATCAGGGGACTCACCCCTCCACTTT	-	TRBJ1-6	many	TRBV15
CASGQGSSGNTIYF	TGCGCCAGCGGACAGGGGAGCTCTGGAAACACCATATATTTT	TRBD1	TRBJ1-3	many	TRBV23-1
CAISEGGYGYTF	TGTGCCATCAGTGAGGGGGGCTATGGCTACACCTTC	-	TRBJ1-2	many	TRBV10-3
CASSSEGGQPQHF	TGTGCCAGCAGCTCTGAGGGGGGGCAGCCCCAGCATTTT	-	TRBJ1-5	few	TRBV7-2
CSVGPIKDQPQHF	TGCAGCGTTGGTCCCATAAAGGATCAGCCCCAGCATTTT	-	TRBJ1-5	-	TRBV29-1
CASRPGSGNEKLFF	TGCGCCAGCCGGCCAGGGTCCGGGAATGAAAAACTGTTTTTT	-	TRBJ1-4	many	TRBV5-1
CASSSGQGFGYTF	TGTGCCAGCAGTTCGGGACAGGGCTTCGGCTACACCTTC	TRBD1	TRBJ1-2	few	TRBV27
CASSLVRAGVGTDTQYF	TGTGCCAGCAGCTTAGTCCGCGCGGGGGTGGGCACAGATACGCAGTATTTT	TRBD2	TRBJ2-3	few	TRBV7-9
CASARQMSEQFF	TGTGCCAGCGCTAGACAGATGAGTGAGCAGTTCTTC	-	TRBJ2-1	-	TRBV2
CASSLVQGSSPLHF	TGTGCCAGCAGCTTAGTACAGGGGAGTTCACCCCTCCACTTT	TRBD1	TRBJ1-6	-	TRBV7-9
CASSPSGGTARFF	TGTGCCAGCAGCCCCTCGGGAGGGACAGCCCGGTTCTTC	-	TRBJ2-1	-	TRBV7-9
CASSLAAGSRMQFF	TGTGCCAGCAGCTTGGCCGCGGGATCCCGTATGCAGTTCTTC	-	TRBJ2-1	few	TRBV5-8
CASSHEATGARTEAFF	TGTGCCAGCAGCCATGAGGCCACGGGGGCACGAACTGAAGCTTTCTTT	-	TRBJ1-1	-	TRBV5-8
CASSEDFKTSGRSGELFF	TGTGCCAGCAGTGAAGATTTTAAGACTAGCGGGAGGAGCGGGGAGCTGTTTTTT	TRBD2	TRBJ2-2	-	TRBV25-1
CASSYDQGSQETQYF	TGTGCCAGTAGTTACGATCAGGGTAGTCAAGAGACCCAGTACTTC	-	TRBJ2-5	many	TRBV19
CASSKSGTYNEQFF	TGTGCCAGCAGCAAGAGCGGGACCTACAATGAGCAGTTCTTC	TRBD2	TRBJ2-1	-	TRBV5-4
CASSQDVKEKLFF	TGTGCCAGCAGCCAAGATGTCAAGGAAAAACTGTTTTTT	-	TRBJ1-4	many	TRBV4-2
CASSYHDRGAGNTIYF	TGTGCCAGCAGTTATCACGACAGGGGGGCTGGAAACACCATATATTTT	TRBD1	TRBJ1-3	-	TRBV28
CASSLGAEYYGYTF	TGCGCCAGCAGCTTGGGGGCCGAGTACTATGGCTACACCTTC	-	TRBJ1-2	-	TRBV5-1
CASSSQGTYHYGYTF	TGTGCCAGCAGCTCACAGGGGACTTACCACTATGGCTACACCTTC	TRBD1	TRBJ1-2	many	TRBV28
CASSSQQGKNTEAFF	TGTGCCAGCAGTTCACAACAGGGAAAGAACACTGAAGCTTTCTTT	-	TRBJ1-1	few	TRBV6-6
CASSQDGDRFDYNEQFF	TGCGCCAGCAGCCAAGATGGGGACAGGTTCGACTACAATGAGCAGTTCTTC	TRBD1	TRBJ2-1	-	TRBV7-2
CASSLGASGNYEQYF	TGTGCCAGCAGCTTAGGAGCTAGCGGAAACTACGAGCAGTACTTC	TRBD2	TRBJ2-7	-	TRBV11-3
CASSVSKASTDTQYF	TGTGCCAGCAGTGTCAGTAAGGCGAGCACAGATACGCAGTATTTT	-	TRBJ2-3	few	TRBV2
CASSSSGDSYNEQFF	TGTGCCAGTAGTAGCAGCGGGGACTCCTACAATGAGCAGTTCTTC	TRBD2	TRBJ2-1	few	TRBV19
CASYRWGGNTIYF	TGTGCCAGCTATAGATGGGGCGGAAACACCATATATTTT	-	TRBJ1-3	-	TRBV6-6
CASSLNGGYEQYF	TGTGCCAGCAGCTTAAATGGGGGTTACGAGCAGTACTTC	-	TRBJ2-7	many	TRBV7-3
CAWSVRLGQGYEQYF	TGTGCCTGGAGTGTACGGTTAGGACAGGGCTACGAGCAGTACTTC	TRBD1	TRBJ2-7	-	TRBV30
CASSRSSQETQYF	TGTGCCAGCAGTCGGTCGAGCCAAGAGACCCAGTACTTC	-	TRBJ2-5	-	TRBV7-2
CASSRLAGIQGHTEAFF	TGTGCCAGCAGCCGCTTGGCAGGGATTCAGGGTCACACTGAAGCTTTCTTT	-	TRBJ1-1	-	TRBV5-6
CASRPGTGVLNEQFF	TGTGCCAGCAGACCCGGGACAGGGGTCCTCAATGAGCAGTTCTTC	TRBD1	TRBJ2-1	few	TRBV6-5
CASSSDGYQETQYF	TGCGCCAGCAGCTCCGACGGTTACCAAGAGACCCAGTACTTC	-	TRBJ2-5	-	TRBV5-1
CASSLRTGNPFLNSPLHF	TGTGCCAGCAGCCTTCGGACAGGGAATCCTTTCCTTAATTCACCCCTCCACTTT	TRBD1	TRBJ1-6	-	TRBV7-8
CASSRRRDQETQYF	TGTGCCAGCAGCCGACGCAGGGACCAAGAGACCCAGTACTTC	-	TRBJ2-5	few	TRBV7-2
CAWSGGGVNYGYTF	TGTGCCTGGAGTGGAGGAGGGGTGAACTATGGCTACACCTTC	-	TRBJ1-2	few	TRBV30
CASTDSWGADTQYF	TGTGCCAGCACCGACTCGTGGGGGGCAGATACGCAGTATTTT	-	TRBJ2-3	few	TRBV6-1
CASSLDRGADEQFF	TGTGCCAGCAGCCTGGACAGGGGGGCTGATGAGCAGTTCTTC	TRBD1	TRBJ2-1	few	TRBV7-2
CASRTGGSGANVLTF	TGTGCCAGCAGGACAGGGGGGTCTGGGGCCAACGTCCTGACTTTC	TRBD1	TRBJ2-6	few	TRBV6-5
CASSYTTGLDSPLHF	TGTGCCAGCAGTTACACGACAGGGTTGGATTCACCCCTCCACTTT	TRBD1	TRBJ1-6	-	TRBV6-6
CASSQFSGSWELFF	TGTGCCAGCAGCCAATTCAGTGGTTCCTGGGAGCTGTTTTTT	-	TRBJ2-2	-	TRBV7-9
CASSFATKTNYGYTF	TGTGCCAGCAGCTTCGCCACAAAGACGAACTATGGCTACACCTTC	-	TRBJ1-2	-	TRBV5-4
CASSLNNYGYTF	TGTGCCAGCAGCCTAAATAACTATGGCTACACCTTC	-	TRBJ1-2	few	TRBV6-5